The 18 T cell receptor beta chains given below trace back to one sample, sequenced in a study of T-cell reconstitution after alpha-beta-depleted transplantation in children. Unique molecular identifiers were incorporated into the prepared TCRbeta library. TCRdb re-derived calls from the PCR reads in MiXCR, one entry per CDR3 protein. The repertoire holds some 520,000 distinct CDR3 sequences, around a third seen once, with roughly 2.5% in the top ten. The source was PBMCs from the stem cell graft donor, collected from the stem cell graft. The receptor source for this set is a human donor who donated a stem cell graft to a child with aplastic anemia.

The V and J genes are TRBV4-3 and TRBJ2-5; the match to TRBD2 covers 10 bases. V lost 0 bases and J lost 5; bases outside the gene matches: 9. The CDR3 spans 17 residues. Germline V lookup: CDR1 LGHNA, CDR2 YSLEER. CDR3 region: CASSQEPSGSKRETQYF. The CDR3 nucleotides are TGCGCCAGCAGCCAAGAGCCTAGCGGGAGTAAGCGGGAGACCCAGTACTTC.

This chain uses TRBV9 with TRBJ2-3; 13 bases map to TRBD2. The CDR3 is made up of 17 amino acids. J gave up 2 bases and V 2 bases, and 5 bases lay outside the gene matches. Germline values: CDR1 SGDLS, CDR2 YYNGEE. CDR3: CASSVGLAGRDTDTQYF. The CDR3, as DNA: TGTGCCAGCAGCGTGGGACTAGCGGGGAGGGACACAGATACGCAGTATTTT.

This clonotype was recorded a few times. The rearrangement joins TRBV7-2 to TRBJ2-1; TRBD2 might be the D (6 bases). This CDR3 spans 16 amino acids. V lost 1 base and J lost 6, with 16 bases in between. CDR1 is SGHTA and CDR2 is FQGNSA in the germline V gene. DNA for the CDR3: TGTGCCAGCAGCTTAGTGGAGGGGCGTTTGTTCAATGAGCAGTTCTTC. It encodes CASSLVEGRLFNEQFF.

The V gene is TRBV5-1, the J gene TRBJ1-1; D gene ambiguous. Germline CDR1 and CDR2: SGHRS and YFSETQ. The germline V and J ends were trimmed by 0 bases and 3 bases, with 9 bases remaining between them. The CDR3 runs 14 residues. The CDR3 sequence is CASSLADWYTEAFF. Here the CDR3 DNA reads TGCGCCAGCAGCTTGGCCGACTGGTACACTGAAGCTTTCTTT.

The chain carries TRBV5-5 and TRBJ2-5; 7 nucleotides match TRBD1. Germline lookup yields CDR1 SGHKS and CDR2 YYEKEE (reference sequence). The CDR3 consists of 14 residues. Unmatched junction bases numbered 8, after V lost 6 bases and J lost 3 bases. The CDR3 sequence is CASTLAGTEETQYF. The CDR3 region has the DNA TGTGCCAGCACCCTGGCCGGGACAGAAGAGACCCAGTACTTC.

This clonotype showed up just a few times. V is TRBV18 and J is TRBJ2-7, with 10 bases identical to TRBD1. CDR3 length equals 16 residues. The ends lost 1 base at V and 3 bases at J; junction bases unmatched: 6. Germline V gene data show CDR1 as KGHSH and CDR2 as LQKENI. Here the CDR3 reads CASSPLSGTGVYEQYF. The CDR3 DNA follows: TGTGCCAGCTCACCACTTTCTGGGACAGGGGTCTACGAGCAGTACTTC.

This chain uses TRBV12-3 or TRBV12-4 with TRBJ2-1; TRBD1 matches at 10 bases. The CDR3 spans 15 residues. V shed 5 bases and J 6 bases; nucleotides not matched to a gene: 7. For the CDR3, the DNA is TGTGCCAGCAGTCCGGGACAGGGGCGGTCCAATGAGCAGTTCTTC. As protein: CASSPGQGRSNEQFF.

The rearrangement links TRBV5-1 to TRBJ2-1, with a weak D call TRBD2 (5 bases). Germline V gene data show CDR1 as SGHRS and CDR2 as YFSETQ. The CDR3 spans 15 residues. The V end was cut by 0 bases, the J end by 4 bases, with 11 bases between. The CDR3 DNA follows: TGCGCCAGCAGCTTGGAGAGCGGAGTATACAATGAGCAGTTCTTC. The encoded protein is CASSLESGVYNEQFF. Full variable domain (remainder filled in from reference TRBV5-1 and TRBJ2-1): KAGVTQTPRYLIKTRGQQVTLSCSPISGHRSVSWYQQTPGQGLQFLFEYFSETQRNKGNFPGRFSGRQFSNSRSEMNVSTLELGDSALYLCASSLESGVYNEQFFGPGTRLTVL.

V is TRBV18 and J is TRBJ2-7; TRBD1 aligns across 9 bases. V lost 6 bases and J lost 4; bases outside the gene matches: 13. Germline assignment: CDR1 KGHSH and CDR2 LQKENI. CDR3 length: 16 residues. CDR3 protein: CASSIRGGQGAYEQYF. CDR3 nucleotides: TGTGCCAGCTCCATCCGTGGGGGACAGGGCGCTTACGAGCAGTACTTC.

The chain couples TRBV18 to TRBJ2-6; D ambiguous. V gave up 2 bases and J gave up 2 bases, with 7 bases separating them. CDR1 is KGHSH and CDR2 is LQKENI in the germline V gene. There are 15 residues in the CDR3. CDR3 nucleotides: TGTGCCAGCTCACCATCTATGGCTGGGGCCAACGTCCTGACTTTC. It yields the protein CASSPSMAGANVLTF.

This clonotype was detected a few times. The chain is built from TRBV28 and TRBJ2-7, with D unresolved. V was cut by 10 bases and J by 2 bases, with 15 bases left in between. Germline loops: CDR1 MDHEN, CDR2 SYDVKM. The CDR3 sequence is 13 residues long. The CDR3 bases are TGTGCCACGAGAGGTAGGACCCCCTACGAGCAGTACTTC. Protein: CATRGRTPYEQYF.

The V gene is TRBV5-1, the J gene TRBJ2-3; 8 bases agree with TRBD2. The CDR3 consists of 16 residues. V lost 3 bases and J lost 0; bases outside the gene matches: 6. The germline gives CDR1 SGHRS, CDR2 YFSETQ. CDR3 DNA sequence: TGCGCCAGCAGCTCACGACTAGCGTTGAGCACAGATACGCAGTATTTT. It codes for CASSSRLALSTDTQYF.

The rearrangement links TRBV5-4 to TRBJ2-1; 8 bases align to TRBD1. The length of the CDR3 is 16 residues. V trimming: 3 bases; J trimming: 9 bases; junction bases outside the gene matches: 14. Germline V gives CDR1 SGHNT, CDR2 YYREEE (reference sequence). The CDR3 DNA reads as TGTGCCAGCAGCTCGGCAGAGGGACAGGCTCTCGGTGAGCAGTTCTTC. It translates to CASSSAEGQALGEQFF.

This chain connects TRBV6-4 to TRBJ2-5; 14 bases agree with TRBD2. V trimming: 5 bases; J trimming: 5 bases; junction bases outside the gene matches: 10. The CDR3 covers 17 residues. The germline gives CDR1 MRHNA, CDR2 SNTAGT. The DNA of the CDR3 is TGTGCCAGCAGTCCCGGGACTAGCGGGAGAACCTCGGAGACCCAGTACTTC. Protein product: CASSPGTSGRTSETQYF.

V is TRBV29-1 and J is TRBJ2-7; perhaps D is TRBD1 or TRBD2 (6 bases each). The CDR3 contains 12 residues. Trimming took off 7 bases at V and 7 bases at J, with 17 bases between the two ends. The germline V gene encodes CDR1 SQVTM and CDR2 ANQGSEA. CDR3 DNA sequence: TGCAGCGCCCGGAGGGGGGCGGGAGAGCAGTACTTC. Its translation: CSARRGAGEQYF.

V and J are TRBV20-1 and TRBJ2-4; no reliable D call. This CDR3 is built from 15 residues. Germline CDR1 reads DFQATT; CDR2 reads SNEGSKA (reference sequence). V gave up 0 bases and J gave up 7 bases, with 16 bases separating them. The CDR3 region has the DNA TGCAGTGCTAGAGATCAAGTGTCTCGCCGGAACATTCAGTACTTC. It is translated as CSARDQVSRRNIQYF.

This clonotype showed up just a few times. The chain recombines TRBV20-1 with TRBJ2-7, with 14 positions matching TRBD2. Germline CDR1 DFQATT, CDR2 SNEGSKA (reference sequence). The CDR3 is made up of 16 amino acids. V was pared by 0 bases and J by 3 bases, with 4 bases of the junction left unmatched. CDR3 nucleotide sequence: TGCAGTGCTAGAGATAGGGGACTAGCGGGAGTCTACGAGCAGTACTTC. Protein sequence: CSARDRGLAGVYEQYF.

The gene calls are TRBV7-2 and TRBJ2-3; weak D call: TRBD1 (5 bases). The CDR3 has 16 amino acids. CDR1 SGHTA and CDR2 FQGNSA come from the germline V gene. V shed 0 bases and J shed 2 bases, with 12 bases lying between them. This CDR3 is CASSLAQGSLTDTQYF. In nucleotides, the CDR3 is TGTGCCAGCAGCTTAGCTCAGGGCTCCCTCACAGATACGCAGTATTTT.